These 5 T cell receptor beta chains were sequenced from one sample in a study of shared T cell receptors in the human thymus. Profiled with immunoSEQ multiplex PCR; TCRdb holds only in-frame clones, not every one. The sample comprises 500,000 to 850,000 clones, around 87% of which are singletons, and about 0.0094% rests with the top ten. These data were also reused for a study on human thymus T cells.

The sequenced material came from thymocytes. The source is a boy less than two years old with a congenital heart defect.

This clone was picked up a small number of times. The chain is built from TRBV5-7 and TRBJ2-1; D gene uncertain. Being an ORF, TRBV5-7 has a function that is uncertain. CDR3 length: 11 amino acids. Trimming removed 4 bases from V and 4 bases from J, with 3 bases in between. CDR3 region: CASSTYNEQFF. In nucleotides, the CDR3 is TGTGCCAGCAGCACATACAATGAGCAGTTCTTC.

The chain has TRBV4-3 and TRBJ2-3; 8 bases line up with TRBD1. With 0 bases clipped from V and 2 bases from J, the junction kept 7 bases outside the gene matches. This CDR3 region has 17 residues. Germline V lookup: CDR1 LGHNA, CDR2 YSLEER. Written as DNA, the CDR3 is TGCGCCAGCAGCCAAGATTTAAGGGGACAGGACACAGATACGCAGTATTTT. Translated, it gives CASSQDLRGQDTDTQYF.

This chain uses TRBV5-1 with TRBJ1-5; D may be TRBD1 (5 bases). The CDR3 has 13 residues. V shed 1 base and J shed 7 bases, with 9 bases lying between them. Germline lookup yields CDR1 SGHRS and CDR2 YFSETQ. In DNA, the CDR3 is TGCGCCAGCAGCTTGTCCCAGGGACAGCCCCAGCATTTT. Translation gives CASSLSQGQPQHF.

J is TRBJ2-1 and V is TRBV7-9, with 7 nucleotides matching TRBD2. The CDR3 extends over 17 amino acids. CDR1 and CDR2 (germline): SEHNR, FQNEAQ (reference sequence). Losses at the gene ends were 1 base for V and 1 base for J; bases not matched to a gene: 7. For the CDR3, the DNA is TGTGCCAGCAGCTTAGTAGGCCTAGCGGATTCCTACAATGAGCAGTTCTTC. It yields the protein CASSLVGLADSYNEQFF.

The chain combines TRBV2 with TRBJ2-2, with D possibly being TRBD1 (5 bases). The CDR3 loop spans 13 amino acids. The germline V and J ends were trimmed by 6 bases and 3 bases, with 8 bases remaining between them. Germline lookup yields CDR1 SNHLY and CDR2 FYNNEI. Here the CDR3 DNA reads TGTGCCAGCAGACAGGCGCACACCGGGGAGCTGTTTTTT. Translated: CASRQAHTGELFF.